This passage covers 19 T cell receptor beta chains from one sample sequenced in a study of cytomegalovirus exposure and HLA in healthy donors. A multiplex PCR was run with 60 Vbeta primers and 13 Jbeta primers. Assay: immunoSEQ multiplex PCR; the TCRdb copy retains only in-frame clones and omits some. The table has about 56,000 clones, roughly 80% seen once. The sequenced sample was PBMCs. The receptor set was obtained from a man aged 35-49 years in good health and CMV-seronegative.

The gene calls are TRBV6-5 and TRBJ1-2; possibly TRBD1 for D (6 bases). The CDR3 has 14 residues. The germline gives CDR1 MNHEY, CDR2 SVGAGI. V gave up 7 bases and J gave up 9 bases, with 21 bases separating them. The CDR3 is CASTLLQGRGSYTF. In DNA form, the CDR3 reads TGTGCCAGCACACTCTTACAGGGAAGGGGAAGCTACACCTTC.

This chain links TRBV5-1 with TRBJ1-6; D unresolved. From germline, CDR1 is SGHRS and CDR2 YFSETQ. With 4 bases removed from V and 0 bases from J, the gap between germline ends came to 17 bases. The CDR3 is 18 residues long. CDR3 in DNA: TGCGCCAGCAGCCCCCTCGCGGGCTTGAGCTCCTATAATTCACCCCTCCACTTT. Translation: CASSPLAGLSSYNSPLHF.

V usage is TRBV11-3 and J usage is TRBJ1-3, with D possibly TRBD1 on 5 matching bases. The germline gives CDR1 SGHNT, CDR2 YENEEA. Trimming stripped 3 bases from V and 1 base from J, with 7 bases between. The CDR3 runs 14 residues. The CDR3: CASSLGLSGNTIYF. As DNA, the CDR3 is TGTGCCAGCAGCTTGGGACTTTCTGGAAACACCATATATTTT.

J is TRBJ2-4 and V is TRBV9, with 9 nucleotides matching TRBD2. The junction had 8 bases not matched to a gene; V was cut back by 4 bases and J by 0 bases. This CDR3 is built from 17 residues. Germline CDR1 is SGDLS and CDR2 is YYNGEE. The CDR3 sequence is CASSNTSGFIAKNIQYF. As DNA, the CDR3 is TGTGCCAGCAGCAATACTAGCGGGTTTATAGCCAAAAACATTCAGTACTTC. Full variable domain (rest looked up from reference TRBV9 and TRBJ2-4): DSGVTQTPKHLITATGQRVTLRCSPRSGDLSVYWYQQSLDQGLQFLIQYYNGEERAKGNILERFSAQQFPDLHSELNLSSLELGDSALYFCASSNTSGFIAKNIQYFGAGTRLSVL.

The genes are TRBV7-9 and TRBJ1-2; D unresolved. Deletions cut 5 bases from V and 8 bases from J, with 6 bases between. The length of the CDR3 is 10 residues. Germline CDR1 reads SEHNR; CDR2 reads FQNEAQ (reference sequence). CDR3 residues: CASSPGGYTF. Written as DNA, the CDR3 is TGTGCCAGCAGCCCCGGGGGCTACACCTTC.

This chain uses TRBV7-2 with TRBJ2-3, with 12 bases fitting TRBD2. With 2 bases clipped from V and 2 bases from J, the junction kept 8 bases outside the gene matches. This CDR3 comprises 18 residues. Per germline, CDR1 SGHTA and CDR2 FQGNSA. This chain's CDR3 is CASSLPGLAGGITDTQYF. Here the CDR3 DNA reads TGTGCCAGCAGCTTACCGGGGCTAGCGGGGGGGATCACAGATACGCAGTATTTT.

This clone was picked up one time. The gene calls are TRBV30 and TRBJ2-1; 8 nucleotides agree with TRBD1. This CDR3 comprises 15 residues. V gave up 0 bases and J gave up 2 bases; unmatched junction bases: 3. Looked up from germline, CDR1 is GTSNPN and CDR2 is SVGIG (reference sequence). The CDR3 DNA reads TGTGCCTGGAGTGTTCGGACAGGGACCTACAATGAGCAGTTCTTC. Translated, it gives CAWSVRTGTYNEQFF.

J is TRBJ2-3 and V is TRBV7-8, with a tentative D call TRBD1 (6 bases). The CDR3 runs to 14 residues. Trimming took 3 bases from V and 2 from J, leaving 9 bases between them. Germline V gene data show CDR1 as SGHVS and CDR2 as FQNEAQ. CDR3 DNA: TGTGCCAGCAGCTTGGGGACACCCACAGATACGCAGTATTTT. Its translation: CASSLGTPTDTQYF.

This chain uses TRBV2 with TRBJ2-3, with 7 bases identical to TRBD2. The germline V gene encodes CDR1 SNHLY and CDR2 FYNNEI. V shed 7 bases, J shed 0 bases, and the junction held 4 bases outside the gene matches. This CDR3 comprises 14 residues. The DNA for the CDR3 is TGTGCCAGCATAAGACTAGCTAGCACAGATACGCAGTATTTT. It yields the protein CASIRLASTDTQYF.

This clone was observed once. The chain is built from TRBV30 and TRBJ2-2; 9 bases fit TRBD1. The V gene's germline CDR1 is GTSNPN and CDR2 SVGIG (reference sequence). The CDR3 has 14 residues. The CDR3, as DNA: TGTGCTTGGGGACAGGGAAGGGGGACCGGGGAGCTGTTTTTT. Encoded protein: CAWGQGRGTGELFF.

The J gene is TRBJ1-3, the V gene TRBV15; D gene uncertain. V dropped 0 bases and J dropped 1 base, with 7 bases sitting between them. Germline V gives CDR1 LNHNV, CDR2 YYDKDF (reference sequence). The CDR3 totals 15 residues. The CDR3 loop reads CATSRDRGSGNTIYF. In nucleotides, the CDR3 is TGTGCCACCAGCAGAGATCGAGGGTCTGGAAACACCATATATTTT.

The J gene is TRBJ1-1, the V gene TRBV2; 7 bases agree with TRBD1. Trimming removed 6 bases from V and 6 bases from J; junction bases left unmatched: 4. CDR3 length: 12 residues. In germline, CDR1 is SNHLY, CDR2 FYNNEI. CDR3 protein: CASSPGTAEAFF. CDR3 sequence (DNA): TGTGCCAGCAGCCCCGGGACAGCTGAAGCTTTCTTT.

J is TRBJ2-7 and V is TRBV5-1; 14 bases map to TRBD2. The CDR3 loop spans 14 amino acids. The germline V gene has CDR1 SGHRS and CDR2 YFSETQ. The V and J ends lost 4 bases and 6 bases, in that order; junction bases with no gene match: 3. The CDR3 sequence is CASSAGTSGGEQYF. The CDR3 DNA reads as TGCGCCAGCAGCGCCGGGACTAGCGGGGGCGAGCAGTACTTC.

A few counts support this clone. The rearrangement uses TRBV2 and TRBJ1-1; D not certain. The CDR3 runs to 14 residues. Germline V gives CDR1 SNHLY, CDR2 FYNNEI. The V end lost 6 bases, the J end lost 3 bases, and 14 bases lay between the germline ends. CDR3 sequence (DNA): TGTGCCAGCAGAAGCATCCGGGTTGACACTGAAGCTTTCTTT. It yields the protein CASRSIRVDTEAFF.

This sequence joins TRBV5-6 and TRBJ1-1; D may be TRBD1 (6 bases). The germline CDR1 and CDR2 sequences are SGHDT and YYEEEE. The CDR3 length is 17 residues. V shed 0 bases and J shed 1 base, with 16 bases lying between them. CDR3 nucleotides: TGTGCCAGCAGCTTGGCTCTCGGGGGGCGGGGGAACACTGAAGCTTTCTTT. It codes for CASSLALGGRGNTEAFF.

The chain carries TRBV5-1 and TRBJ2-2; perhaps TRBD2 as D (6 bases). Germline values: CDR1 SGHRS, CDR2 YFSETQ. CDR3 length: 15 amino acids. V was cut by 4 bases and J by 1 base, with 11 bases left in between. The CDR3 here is CASSRVGGNTGELFF. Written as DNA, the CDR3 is TGCGCCAGCAGCCGAGTCGGGGGGAACACCGGGGAGCTGTTTTTT.

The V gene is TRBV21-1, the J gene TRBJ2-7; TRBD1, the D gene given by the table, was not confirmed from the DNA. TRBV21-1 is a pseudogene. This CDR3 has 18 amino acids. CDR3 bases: TGTGCCAGCAGCCCGCGACAGGGGGCATATGTGGTCTTCTACGAGCAGTACTTC. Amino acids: CASSPRQGAYVVFYEQYF.

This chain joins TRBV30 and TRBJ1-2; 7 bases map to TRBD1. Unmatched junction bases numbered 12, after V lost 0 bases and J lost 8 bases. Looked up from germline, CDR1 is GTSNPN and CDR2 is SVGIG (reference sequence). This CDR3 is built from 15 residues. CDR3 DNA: TGTGCCTGGAGTGTACTGGGTCCTCAGGGGGGCGGCTACACCTTC. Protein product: CAWSVLGPQGGGYTF.

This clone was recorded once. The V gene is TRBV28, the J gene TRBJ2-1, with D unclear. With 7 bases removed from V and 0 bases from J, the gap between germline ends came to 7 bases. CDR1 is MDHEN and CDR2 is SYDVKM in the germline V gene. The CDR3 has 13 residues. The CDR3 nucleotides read TGTGCCAGCAAGACAACCTCCTACAATGAGCAGTTCTTC. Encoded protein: CASKTTSYNEQFF.